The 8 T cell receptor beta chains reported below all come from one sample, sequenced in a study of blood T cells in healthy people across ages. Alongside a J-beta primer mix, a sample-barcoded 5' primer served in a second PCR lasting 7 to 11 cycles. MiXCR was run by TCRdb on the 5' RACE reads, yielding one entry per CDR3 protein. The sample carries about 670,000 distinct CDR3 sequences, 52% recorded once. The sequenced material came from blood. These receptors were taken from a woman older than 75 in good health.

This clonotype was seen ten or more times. CDR3 sequence (DNA): TGTGCCAGCAGTTTAGGGGGACAGTACTCCTACGAGCAGTACTTC. Protein product: CASSLGGQYSYEQYF. This chain connects TRBV12-3 or TRBV12-4 to TRBJ2-7, with 7 bases lining up with TRBD1. Losses at the gene ends were 1 base for V and 0 bases for J; bases not matched to a gene: 3. CDR3 length: 15 amino acids.

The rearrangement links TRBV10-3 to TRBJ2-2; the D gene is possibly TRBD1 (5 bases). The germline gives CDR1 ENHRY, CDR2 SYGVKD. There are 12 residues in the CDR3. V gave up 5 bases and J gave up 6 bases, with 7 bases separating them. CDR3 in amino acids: CAISWTPGELFF. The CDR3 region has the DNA TGTGCCATCAGTTGGACACCCGGGGAGCTGTTTTTT.

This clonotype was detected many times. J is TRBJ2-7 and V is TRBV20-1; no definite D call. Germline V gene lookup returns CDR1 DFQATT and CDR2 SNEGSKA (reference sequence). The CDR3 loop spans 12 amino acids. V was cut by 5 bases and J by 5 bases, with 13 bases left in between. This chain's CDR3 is CSARLPPHEQYF. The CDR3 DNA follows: TGCAGTGCTCGCCTTCCGCCCCACGAGCAGTACTTC.

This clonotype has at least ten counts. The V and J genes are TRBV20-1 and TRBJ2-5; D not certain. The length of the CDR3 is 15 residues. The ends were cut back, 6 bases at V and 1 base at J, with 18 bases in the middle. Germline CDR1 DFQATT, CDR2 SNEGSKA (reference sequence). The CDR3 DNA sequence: TGCAGTGCGCCTTCCCCGTCGGGTAGCCAAGAGACCCAGTACTTC. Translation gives CSAPSPSGSQETQYF.

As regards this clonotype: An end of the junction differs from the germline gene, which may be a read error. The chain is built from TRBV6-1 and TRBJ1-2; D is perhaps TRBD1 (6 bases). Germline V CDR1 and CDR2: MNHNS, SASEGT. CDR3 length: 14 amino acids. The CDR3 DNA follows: TGTGCCAGCAGTGAAATGCAGGGGTACGATGGCCACACCTTC. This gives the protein CASSEMQGYDGHTF.

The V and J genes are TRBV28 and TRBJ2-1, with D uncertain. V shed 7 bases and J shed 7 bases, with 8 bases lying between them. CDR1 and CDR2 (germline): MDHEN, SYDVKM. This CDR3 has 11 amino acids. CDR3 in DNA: TGTGCCAGCACTGTTACGAATGAGCAGTTCTTC. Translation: CASTVTNEQFF.

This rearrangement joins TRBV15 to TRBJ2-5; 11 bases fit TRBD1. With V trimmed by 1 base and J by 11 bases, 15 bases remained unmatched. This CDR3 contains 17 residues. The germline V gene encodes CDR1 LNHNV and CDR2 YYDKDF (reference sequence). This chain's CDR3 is CATSRGKRTGGSNEQYF. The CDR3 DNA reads TGTGCCACCAGCAGAGGAAAACGGACAGGGGGCTCAAATGAGCAGTACTTC.

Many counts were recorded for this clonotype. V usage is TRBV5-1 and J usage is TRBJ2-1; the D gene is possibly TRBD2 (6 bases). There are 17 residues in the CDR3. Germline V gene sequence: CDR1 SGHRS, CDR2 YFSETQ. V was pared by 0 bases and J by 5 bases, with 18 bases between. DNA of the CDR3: TGCGCCAGCAGCTTGGCCGTCTGGGGGGTAGGAAACAATGAGCAGTTCTTC. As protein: CASSLAVWGVGNNEQFF.